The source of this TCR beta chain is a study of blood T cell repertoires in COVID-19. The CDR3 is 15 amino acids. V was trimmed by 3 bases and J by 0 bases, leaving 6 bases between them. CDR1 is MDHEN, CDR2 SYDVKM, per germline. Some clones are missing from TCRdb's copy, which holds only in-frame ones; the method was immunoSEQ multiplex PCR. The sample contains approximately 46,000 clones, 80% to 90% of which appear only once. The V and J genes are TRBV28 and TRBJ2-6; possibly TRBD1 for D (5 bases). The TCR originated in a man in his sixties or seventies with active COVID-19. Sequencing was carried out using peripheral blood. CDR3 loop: CASSLDISGANVLTF. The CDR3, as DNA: TGTGCCAGCAGTTTGGACATCTCTGGGGCCAACGTCCTGACTTTC.